This T cell receptor beta chain was captured in a study of T cell clonotyping in hematopoietic cell transplantation (dated by TCRdb to the early 2020s). Notes on the research overall: A total of under 150 blood samples were collected in the study from 35 to 45 consecutive transplant recipients and their related donors. Patient recruitment ran from late 2015 to January 2017, and follow-up continued until late 2020 or death.

About this clone: No antigen is known for it. Base-call qualities are not available, and no considerably larger clone is one nucleotide away.

With the immunoSEQ assay, which is a bias-controlled multiplex PCR relying on V- and J-specific primers, TCR beta CDR3 regions were amplified from genomic DNA. In a second PCR step, the CDR3 amplicons were tagged with a proprietary barcode plus Illumina adapter sequences. An Illumina MiSeq instrument was used for sequencing of the CDR3 libraries. The source study handled its data this way. Export and quality control were done with immunoSEQ Analyzer 3.0, while downstream analyses used R Bioconductor and Immunarch. Repertoire metrics were calculated using only productive rearrangements within the normalized downsampled data set. Pathologically expanded clonotypes were defined as those larger than 5 templates in the normalized cohort. The Inverse Simpson Index served as the measure of repertoire diversity. To capture all clonotypes, the CMV-specificity analyses were run on the non-normalized data set. Here the immuneACCESS table is served through TCRdb, limited to in-frame sequences with V and J called. Missing clones are a known gap in these copies; in checked studies unresolved V genes cover under half, and the rest lacks a known reason. That table is the source of V, J and clone size, and D and trimming were worked out from the DNA. The sample table shows around 16,000 clones, and roughly 90% are seen once. The leading ten clones occupy approximately 2.6% of the sample.

For TCR beta sequencing, blood samples came from the related transplant donors. Using Nuclei Lysis Solution, genomic DNA was extracted from unfractionated peripheral blood mononuclear cells that were either fresh or cryopreserved. Taken from the germline V gene, the CDR1 and CDR2 loops are ENHRY and SYGVKD. There are 13 amino acids in the CDR3, from cysteine to phenylalanine inclusive. Only the CDR3 region is kept as DNA, spanning 39 bases read in frame from base 1. V was cut back by 6 bases and J by 0 bases, leaving a gap of 6 bases between them. General findings and caveats noted by the study authors: Recipient repertoires showed only a small fraction of overlap with donor repertoires, and over 97% appeared de novo at the given depth. Inverse Simpson Index values from donors and from recipients before transplant predicted broader TCR repertoire diversity after transplant. The sample size was limited, and CD4 and CD8 repertoire contributions could not be separated because cells were not sorted. A decrease in recipient TCR diversity was observed after transplant, and a progressive increase in pathologically expanded clonotypes was seen from day 30 to day 180.

The clonotype originates from a man in his fifties in good health. Some clones in this sample may be carry-over from other donors' samples. Here the chain combines TRBV10-3 and TRBJ1-5; the D gene cannot be named for sure. The sample comprised peripheral blood mononuclear cells. The nucleotide sequence is given as TGTGCCATCAGGGCGGATAGCAATCAGCCCCAGCATTTT. It translates to CAIRADSNQPQHF.